This TCR beta chain was retrieved from a study of blood T cell repertoires in COVID-19. Study-wide background: The United States, Italy and Spain provided the acute and convalescent COVID-19 samples.

This CDR3 is 15 amino acids long. The ends were cut back, 1 base at V and 0 bases at J, with 7 bases in the middle. Germline V gives CDR1 KGHSH, CDR2 LQKENI. Measured with immunoSEQ multiplex PCR; TCRdb has only the in-frame clones, and not every one. The table records more than 45,000 clones, approximately 87% of them present only once. The specimen sequenced was peripheral blood. This receptor was obtained from a human donor in a cohort sampled during active COVID-19. The chain links TRBV18 to TRBJ1-3, with D tentatively TRBD1 (5 bases). CDR3 DNA: TGTGCCAGCTCACCACAGGACATCTCTGGAAACACCATATATTTT. Translated: CASSPQDISGNTIYF.